Below are 6 T cell receptor beta chains sequenced from a single sample in a study of T cells in Graves' hyperthyroidism and ophthalmopathy. The TCR beta CDR3 regions underwent amplification using RNA transcripts as the source. First-round RT-PCR with HTBI primers amplified the TCR CDR3 region. Each CDR3 protein gets one entry after TCRdb re-called the multiplex PCR reads with MiXCR. The table lists 500,000 to 600,000 distinct CDR3 sequences, approximately 49% of them singletons. Sequencing input: peripheral blood or thyroid tissue (not recorded which). These receptors came from an adult woman with Graves' disease, either hyperthyroidism or ophthalmopathy (not recorded which).

This clonotype was counted at least ten times. This chain connects TRBV10-3 to TRBJ2-2; D call uncertain. The CDR3 loop spans 15 amino acids. From germline, CDR1 is ENHRY and CDR2 SYGVKD. Trimming took 4 bases from V and 1 from J, leaving 10 bases between them. The CDR3 is CAISGFSENTGELFF. For the CDR3, the DNA is TGTGCCATCAGTGGTTTCAGTGAGAACACCGGGGAGCTGTTTTTT.

The J gene is TRBJ1-3, the V gene TRBV4-1; no reliable D call. This CDR3 comprises 16 residues. Trimming took 0 bases from V and 0 from J, leaving 9 bases between them. CDR1 is MGHRA and CDR2 is YSYEKL in the germline V gene. CDR3 residues: CASSQDSQPSGNTIYF. For the CDR3, the DNA is TGCGCCAGCAGCCAAGACTCCCAGCCCTCTGGAAACACCATATATTTT.

This clonotype was seen just once. The chain links TRBV20-1 to TRBJ1-2; D gene unclear. Trimming pared 1 base from V and 6 bases from J, leaving 15 bases between. Germline V CDR1 and CDR2: DFQATT, SNEGSKA (reference sequence). This CDR3 comprises 14 residues. The CDR3 coding sequence is TGCAGTGCTAGAGGGTCGAGCGGGTACGATGGCTACACCTTC. Its translation: CSARGSSGYDGYTF.

The gene calls are TRBV20-1 and TRBJ2-3; no firm D call. The CDR3 sequence is 10 residues long. Trimming stripped 6 bases from V and 6 bases from J, with 7 bases between. CDR1 is DFQATT, CDR2 SNEGSKA, per germline (reference sequence). The CDR3 region is CSAVEDTQYF. DNA for the CDR3: TGCAGTGCCGTCGAGGATACGCAGTATTTT.

The chain uses TRBV13 and TRBJ1-6; the match to TRBD1 covers 7 bases. The CDR3 is 14 residues long. Trimming removed 4 bases from V and 10 bases from J; junction bases left unmatched: 7. The V gene's germline CDR1 is PRHDT and CDR2 FYEKMQ (reference sequence). In DNA form, the CDR3 reads TGTGCCAGCAGCTCGACAGGGACTAGGTCACCCCTCCACTTT. Encoded protein: CASSSTGTRSPLHF.

This clonotype was counted at least ten times. The chain employs TRBV10-3 and TRBJ1-5; D uncertain. The CDR3 sequence is 13 residues long. V was cut by 3 bases and J by 5 bases, with 8 bases left in between. Germline V gene lookup returns CDR1 ENHRY and CDR2 SYGVKD. The CDR3 DNA follows: TGTGCCATCAGTGATGTTGTCGATCAGCCCCAGCATTTT. Protein: CAISDVVDQPQHF.